Described below is a single T cell receptor (beta chain) sequence and its context. The data were taken from a study of blood T cell repertoires in COVID-19. Looking at the study overall: COVID-19 samples from acute and convalescent phases originated in the United States, Italy and Spain. T cells, B-cell-depleted T cells, or PBMCs provided the cDNA or gDNA that served as material.

Germline V gene sequence: CDR1 LGHDT, CDR2 YNNKEL (reference sequence). The CDR3 loop spans 17 amino acids. The J segment lost 4 bases and the V segment lost 4 bases, leaving 8 bases of the junction unmatched. In the original analysis: Nucleated cell number was recorded as an estimate derived from reference gene primer amplification. This table comes from immunoSEQ multiplex PCR, and its TCRdb copy is limited to in-frame clones, with some not included. That table is the source of V, J and clone size, and D and trimming were worked out from the DNA. The repertoire consists of under 350,000 clones, with about 85% occurring once and the leading ten covering roughly 4%.

This TCR derives from a man between 18 and 35 years old with active or convalescent COVID-19. Sequencing was done on a sample of peripheral blood. The V call is TRBV3-1 (or the pseudogene TRBV3-2), the J call TRBJ2-3; 13 nucleotides match TRBD2. Written as DNA, the CDR3 is TGTGCCAGCAGCCGGACTAGCGGGGGAGGACGGGCAGATACGCAGTATTTT. It encodes CASSRTSGGGRADTQYF.